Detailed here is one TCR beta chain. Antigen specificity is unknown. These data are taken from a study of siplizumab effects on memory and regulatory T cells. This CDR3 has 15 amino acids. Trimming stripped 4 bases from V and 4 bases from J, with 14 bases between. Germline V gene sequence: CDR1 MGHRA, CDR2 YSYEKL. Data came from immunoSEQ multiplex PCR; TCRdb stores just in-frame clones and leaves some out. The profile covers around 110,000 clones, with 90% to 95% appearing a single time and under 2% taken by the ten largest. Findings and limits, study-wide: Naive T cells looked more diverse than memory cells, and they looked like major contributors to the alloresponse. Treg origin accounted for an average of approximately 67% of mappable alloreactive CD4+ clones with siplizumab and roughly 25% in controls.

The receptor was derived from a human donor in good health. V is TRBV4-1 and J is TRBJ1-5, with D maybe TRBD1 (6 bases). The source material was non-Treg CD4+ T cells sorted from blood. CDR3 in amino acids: CASSPTGGPNQPQHF. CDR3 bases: TGCGCCAGCAGCCCCACGGGGGGCCCTAATCAGCCCCAGCATTTT.